This TCR beta chain was sequenced in a study of blood T cell repertoires in COVID-19. Study overall: Donors in the United States, Italy and Spain gave samples during acute or convalescent COVID-19. The analysed material was cDNA or gDNA that came from T cells, B-cell-depleted T cells, or PBMCs.

The V gene lost 5 bases and the J gene lost 7 bases, with 15 bases spanning the gap. Germline lookup yields CDR1 MDHEN and CDR2 SYDVKM. The CDR3 contains 15 residues. As originally analysed: Reference gene primer amplification gave estimated nucleated cell counts. Assay: immunoSEQ multiplex PCR; the TCRdb copy retains only in-frame clones and omits some. The D gene and trimming were derived from the DNA, and the V and J assignments and clone size from that table. This table has about 75,000 clones, about 91% appearing once. J is TRBJ1-6 and V is TRBV28, with D possibly TRBD1 on 5 matching bases. The sequence was collected from a woman aged 45-65 years with acute or convalescent COVID-19. The sample was peripheral blood. This chain's CDR3 is CASSRTRAGNSPLHF. CDR3 coding DNA: TGTGCCAGCAGTCGGACCAGGGCCGGAAATTCACCCCTCCACTTT.